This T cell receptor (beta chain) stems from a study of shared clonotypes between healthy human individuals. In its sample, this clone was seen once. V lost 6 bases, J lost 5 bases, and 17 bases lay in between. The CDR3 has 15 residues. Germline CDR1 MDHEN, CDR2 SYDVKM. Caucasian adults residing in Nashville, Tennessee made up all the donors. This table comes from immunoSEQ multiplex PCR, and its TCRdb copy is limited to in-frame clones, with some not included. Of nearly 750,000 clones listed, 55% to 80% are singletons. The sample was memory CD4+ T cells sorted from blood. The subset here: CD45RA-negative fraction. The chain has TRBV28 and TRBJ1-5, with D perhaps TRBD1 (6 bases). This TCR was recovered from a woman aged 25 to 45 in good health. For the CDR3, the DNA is TGTGCCAGCAGCCCCGCGGGGGGCGCGGATCAGCCCCAGCATTTT. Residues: CASSPAGGADQPQHF.